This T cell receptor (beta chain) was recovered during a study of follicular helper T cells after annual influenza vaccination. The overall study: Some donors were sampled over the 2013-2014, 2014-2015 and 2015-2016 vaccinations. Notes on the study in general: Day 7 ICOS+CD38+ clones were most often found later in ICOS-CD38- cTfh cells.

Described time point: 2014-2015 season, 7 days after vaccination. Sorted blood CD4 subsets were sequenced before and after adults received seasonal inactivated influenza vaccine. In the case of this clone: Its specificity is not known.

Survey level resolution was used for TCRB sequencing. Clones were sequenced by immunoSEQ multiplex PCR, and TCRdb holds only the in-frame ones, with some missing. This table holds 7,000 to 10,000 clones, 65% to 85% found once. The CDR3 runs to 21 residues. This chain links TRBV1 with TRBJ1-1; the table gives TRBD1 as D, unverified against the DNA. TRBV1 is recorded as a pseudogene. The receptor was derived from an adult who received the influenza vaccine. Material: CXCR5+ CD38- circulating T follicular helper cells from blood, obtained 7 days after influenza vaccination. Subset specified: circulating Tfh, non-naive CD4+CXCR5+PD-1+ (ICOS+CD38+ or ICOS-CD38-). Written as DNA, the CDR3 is TGCACCAGCAGCCAAAGTATTTACTGGGCAGGCCCATGGGTCATGAACACTGAAGCTTTCTTT. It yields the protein CTSSQSIYWAGPWVMNTEAFF.